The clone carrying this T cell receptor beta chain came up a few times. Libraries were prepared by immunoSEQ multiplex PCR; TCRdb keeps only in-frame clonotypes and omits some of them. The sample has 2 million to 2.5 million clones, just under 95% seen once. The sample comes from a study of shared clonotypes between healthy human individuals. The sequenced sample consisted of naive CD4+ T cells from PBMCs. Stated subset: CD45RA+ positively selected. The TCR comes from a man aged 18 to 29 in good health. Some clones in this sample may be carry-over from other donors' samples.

CDR3 sequence (DNA): TGTGCCATCAGTGACTTCCACACTGAAGCTTTCTTT. Translated: CAISDFHTEAFF. The chain uses TRBV10-3 and TRBJ1-1; no clear D gene. This CDR3 has 12 residues. Trimming stripped 3 bases from V and 3 bases from J, with 5 bases between. From germline, CDR1 is ENHRY and CDR2 SYGVKD.